This T cell receptor (beta chain) is drawn from a study of cytomegalovirus exposure and HLA in healthy donors. This CDR3 spans 14 amino acids. The V end lost 4 bases, the J end lost 6 bases, and 14 bases lay between the germline ends. Germline lookup yields CDR1 SGDLS and CDR2 YYNGEE. 13 Jbeta primers and 60 Vbeta primers were used for the PCR. The protocol was immunoSEQ multiplex PCR, while the TCRdb copy is restricted to in-frame clones and leaves out a portion. This sample lists tens of thousands of clones; its ten largest clones have approximately 15%. This chain links TRBV9 with TRBJ2-1; no firm D call. Sequencing input: PBMCs. The source is a man aged 50-59 years in good health and CMV-seropositive. In nucleotides, the CDR3 is TGTGCCAGCAGCCTAAAACCTAGGTTCAATGAGCAGTTCTTC. It encodes CASSLKPRFNEQFF.